These 23 T cell receptor beta chains originate from one sample sequenced in a study of T cell clonotyping in hematopoietic cell transplantation. Sequenced by immunoSEQ multiplex PCR; TCRdb stores in-frame clones only, minus some. The sample carries approximately 9,000 clones, 95% to 98% recorded once. The sample consisted of peripheral blood mononuclear cells, taken 100 days after allogeneic stem cell transplant. The receptors derive from a male patient between 60 and 69 years old who had an allogeneic stem cell transplant from a related donor, so the T cells may come from the graft donor. Some clones in this sample may be carry-over from other donors' samples.

The V and J genes are TRBV7-3 and TRBJ2-5, with 8 bases identical to TRBD2. V dropped 3 bases and J dropped 2; count of bases not matched to a gene: 5. Germline CDR1 reads SGHTA; CDR2 reads FQGTGA. This CDR3 comprises 15 residues. CDR3 coding DNA: TGTGCCAGCAGCTTCTACTCGGGGGGGCAAGAGACCCAGTACTTC. It is translated as CASSFYSGGQETQYF.

The rearrangement links TRBV7-9 to TRBJ1-2; D gene ambiguous. CDR3 length: 12 residues. Trimming took off 6 bases at V and 0 bases at J, with 5 bases between the two ends. The V gene's germline CDR1 is SEHNR and CDR2 FQNEAQ (reference sequence). The CDR3 DNA reads as TGTGCCAGCAGGGCAACTAACTATGGCTACACCTTC. Translation gives CASRATNYGYTF.

The J gene is TRBJ1-3, the V gene TRBV7-2; D remains unclear. The CDR3 contains 14 residues. Germline-derived CDR1 and CDR2 are SGHTA and FQGNSA. Trimming shortened V by 2 bases and J by 0 bases, and 5 bases separated the two germline ends. The DNA for the CDR3 is TGTGCCAGCAGCTTAACGCTCTCTGGAAACACCATATATTTT. This translates into CASSLTLSGNTIYF.

The chain employs TRBV10-1 and TRBJ2-5; 8 bases fit TRBD1. With V trimmed by 5 bases and J by 7 bases, 6 bases remained unmatched. The CDR3 length is 13 residues. CDR1 WNHNN and CDR2 SYGVQD come from the germline V gene (reference sequence). Written as DNA, the CDR3 is TGCGCCAGCAGTACCAGGACAGGGACGACCCAGTACTTC. This translates into CASSTRTGTTQYF.

This clone appeared a single time. The chain employs TRBV7-2 and TRBJ2-5; D remains unclear. The tail of the sequence fits TRBJ2-7 better, so the J call may be wrong. Looked up from germline, CDR1 is SGHTA and CDR2 is FQGNSA. This CDR3 region has 14 residues. The CDR3: CASSLSVGIYEQYF. DNA of the CDR3: TGTGCCAGCAGCTTATCGGTGGGAATTTACGAGCAGTACTTC.

This clone came up once. V is TRBV7-9 and J is TRBJ2-3; 9 bases are shared with TRBD2. The V gene's germline CDR1 is SEHNR and CDR2 FQNEAQ (reference sequence). Unmatched junction bases numbered 7, after V lost 6 bases and J lost 6 bases. This CDR3 spans 14 amino acids. DNA for the CDR3: TGTGCCAGCAGGGTTGGACTAGCGATGGATACGCAGTATTTT. Protein sequence: CASRVGLAMDTQYF.

The chain employs TRBV6-6 and TRBJ1-4; D gene ambiguous. From germline, CDR1 is MNHNY and CDR2 SVGAGI (reference sequence). V was clipped by 2 bases and J by 0 bases, with 7 bases between them. CDR3 length: 15 amino acids. CDR3: CASSYRPTTNEKLFF. The CDR3 DNA reads TGTGCCAGCAGTTACCGACCGACAACTAATGAAAAACTGTTTTTT.

This sequence joins TRBV2 and TRBJ2-1; D is possibly TRBD1 (6 bases). The V and J ends lost 3 bases and 7 bases respectively, with 13 bases between them. Germline V gene sequence: CDR1 SNHLY, CDR2 FYNNEI. The CDR3 length is 14 residues. The CDR3 protein is CASSDPEGDNEQFF. CDR3 in DNA: TGTGCCAGCAGTGACCCTGAGGGGGATAATGAGCAGTTCTTC.

V usage is TRBV14 and J usage is TRBJ1-6, with 10 bases fitting TRBD1. The V and J ends lost 2 bases and 10 bases, in that order; junction bases with no gene match: 2. Per germline, CDR1 SGHDN and CDR2 FVKESK. This CDR3 spans 14 amino acids. This CDR3 reads CASSQWTGGSPLHF. As DNA, the CDR3 is TGTGCCAGCAGCCAATGGACAGGGGGATCACCCCTCCACTTT.

The chain carries TRBV28 and TRBJ1-2; 12 bases fit TRBD1. There are 17 residues in the CDR3. Trimming took 6 bases from V and 0 from J; bases not matched to a gene: 8. CDR1 MDHEN and CDR2 SYDVKM come from the germline V gene. The chain's CDR3 is CASRPWDRGPTNYGYTF. CDR3 DNA sequence: TGTGCCAGCAGACCGTGGGACAGGGGGCCAACTAACTATGGCTACACCTTC.

V and J are TRBV30 and TRBJ2-7; 9 bases fit TRBD1. The V gene's germline CDR1 is GTSNPN and CDR2 SVGIG (reference sequence). This CDR3 is built from 14 residues. V lost 5 bases, J lost 5 bases, and 10 bases stayed unmatched. The CDR3 protein is CAWCSGTGYNEQYF. DNA of the CDR3: TGTGCCTGGTGTTCCGGGACAGGGTACAACGAGCAGTACTTC.

This rearrangement joins TRBV9 to TRBJ2-7; TRBD2 might be the D (7 bases). This CDR3 is built from 13 residues. V lost 4 bases to trimming and J lost 6 bases, with 14 bases between them. Germline V CDR1 and CDR2: SGDLS, YYNGEE. In nucleotides, the CDR3 is TGTGCCAGCAGCACGACTAGGGGGGGCGAGCAGTACTTC. This translates into CASSTTRGGEQYF. The variable domain in full, with the rest retrieved from reference TRBV9 and TRBJ2-7, is DSGVTQTPKHLITATGQRVTLRCSPRSGDLSVYWYQQSLDQGLQFLIQYYNGEERAKGNILERFSAQQFPDLHSELNLSSLELGDSALYFCASSTTRGGEQYFGPGTRLTVT.

The chain uses TRBV6-6 and TRBJ1-2; TRBD1 aligns across 9 bases. The CDR3 extends over 15 amino acids. Germline trimming cut 8 bases from V and 2 bases from J; bases unmatched to any gene: 9. CDR1 and CDR2 (germline): MNHNY, SVGAGI (reference sequence). CDR3 sequence reads: CASWTGVFINYGYTF. For the CDR3, the DNA is TGTGCCAGCTGGACAGGGGTTTTCATCAACTATGGCTACACCTTC.

The rearrangement joins TRBV7-3 to TRBJ2-2; 10 positions agree with TRBD1. Germline assignment: CDR1 SGHTA and CDR2 FQGTGA. V shed 6 bases, J shed 4 bases, and the junction held 5 bases outside the gene matches. CDR3 size: 15 residues. Written as DNA, the CDR3 is TGTGCCAGCAGACGGACAGGGGGAAGCACCGGGGAGCTGTTTTTT. It is translated as CASRRTGGSTGELFF. The whole variable domain, remainder taken from reference TRBV7-3 and TRBJ2-2, is GAGVSQTPSNKVTEKGKYVELRCDPISGHTALYWYRQSLGQGPEFLIYFQGTGAADDSGLPNDRFFAVRPEGSVSTLKIQRTERGDSAVYLCASRRTGGSTGELFFGEGSRLTVL.

Concerning this clone: At the DNA level, this CDR3 is encoded by other sequences in the same sample as well. V and J are TRBV9 and TRBJ2-3; TRBD2 is a possible D gene (7 bases). This CDR3 comprises 15 residues. CDR1 is SGDLS and CDR2 is YYNGEE in the germline V gene. Trimming pared 0 bases from V and 0 bases from J, leaving 8 bases between. This CDR3 is CASSVGGGSTDTQYF. The CDR3 coding sequence is TGTGCCAGCAGCGTAGGCGGGGGCAGCACAGATACGCAGTATTTT. Filled out from reference TRBV9 and TRBJ2-3, the complete variable domain reads DSGVTQTPKHLITATGQRVTLRCSPRSGDLSVYWYQQSLDQGLQFLIQYYNGEERAKGNILERFSAQQFPDLHSELNLSSLELGDSALYFCASSVGGGSTDTQYFGPGTRLTVL.

Here the CDR3 reads CASTTAVARELFF. The DNA of the CDR3 is TGTGCCAGCACCACAGCCGTAGCTAGGGAGCTGTTTTTT. This chain joins TRBV28 and TRBJ2-2; no definite D call. Trimming cost V 7 bases and J 9 bases, with 15 bases left between them. This CDR3 has 13 amino acids. The germline V gene has CDR1 MDHEN and CDR2 SYDVKM. Supplemented by reference TRBV28 and TRBJ2-2, the full variable domain reads DVKVTQSSRYLVKRTGEKVFLECVQDMDHENMFWYRQDPGLGLRLIYFSYDVKMKEKGDIPEGYSVSREKKERFSLILESASTNQTSMYLCASTTAVARELFFGEGSRLTVL.

This chain links TRBV29-1 with TRBJ2-3; possible D gene TRBD2, 6 bases. The V and J ends lost 7 bases and 2 bases respectively, with 19 bases between them. Looked up from germline, CDR1 is SQVTM and CDR2 is ANQGSEA. The CDR3 consists of 15 residues. DNA for the CDR3: TGCAGCGCACGGGATAGCGGACTCCCCACAGATACGCAGTATTTT. Translated, it gives CSARDSGLPTDTQYF.

This chain links TRBV10-3 with TRBJ2-3; a weak D match, TRBD2 (6 bases). The ends were cut back, 7 bases at V and 5 bases at J, with 19 bases in the middle. Germline lookup yields CDR1 ENHRY and CDR2 SYGVKD. The CDR3 loop spans 15 amino acids. CDR3 in DNA: TGTGCCATCACTTCTAGCGCCGGAGGTGAAGATACGCAGTATTTT. It translates to CAITSSAGGEDTQYF.

DNA of the CDR3: TGTGCCAGCACTTCCGGCCGCCCCCCGAACTATGGCTACACCTTC. Its protein is CASTSGRPPNYGYTF. The V gene is TRBV6-1, the J gene TRBJ1-2; D not resolved. V lost 7 bases and J lost 2, with 17 bases in between. In germline, CDR1 is MNHNS, CDR2 SASEGT. This CDR3 comprises 15 residues.

Only one count was recorded for this clone. The gene calls are TRBV11-3 and TRBJ1-1, with D unresolved. Trimming took off 0 bases at V and 6 bases at J, with 5 bases between the two ends. CDR3 size: 12 residues. The germline CDR1 and CDR2 sequences are SGHNT and YENEEA. The CDR3 DNA reads as TGTGCCAGCAGCTTAGAAGTCGCTGAAGCTTTCTTT. Its translation is CASSLEVAEAFF.

This rearrangement joins TRBV6-5 to TRBJ2-5; D is possibly TRBD1 (6 bases). The V gene's germline CDR1 is MNHEY and CDR2 SVGAGI. CDR3 length: 13 residues. With 4 bases removed from V and 5 bases from J, the gap between germline ends came to 11 bases. For the CDR3, the DNA is TGTGCCAGCAGTTCCGACAGGTGGGAGACCCAGTACTTC. Protein sequence: CASSSDRWETQYF.

V usage is TRBV2 and J usage is TRBJ1-1, with 8 bases lining up with TRBD1. CDR1 is SNHLY, CDR2 FYNNEI, per germline. The trim removed 6 bases at V and 1 base at J, leaving 4 bases unmatched. The CDR3 runs to 14 residues. In DNA, the CDR3 is TGTGCCAGCAGAATAGGACAGGGGAACACTGAAGCTTTCTTT. The encoded protein is CASRIGQGNTEAFF.

The V and J genes are TRBV5-4 and TRBJ1-5; maybe TRBD1 (6 bases). Trimming pared 2 bases from V and 3 bases from J, leaving 15 bases between. CDR1 and CDR2 from the germline V gene are SGHNT and YYREEE (reference sequence). The CDR3 is 16 amino acids. Written as DNA, the CDR3 is TGTGCCAGCAGCTTCCAGCTAGGGGGGTCCAATCAGCCCCAGCATTTT. It yields the protein CASSFQLGGSNQPQHF.